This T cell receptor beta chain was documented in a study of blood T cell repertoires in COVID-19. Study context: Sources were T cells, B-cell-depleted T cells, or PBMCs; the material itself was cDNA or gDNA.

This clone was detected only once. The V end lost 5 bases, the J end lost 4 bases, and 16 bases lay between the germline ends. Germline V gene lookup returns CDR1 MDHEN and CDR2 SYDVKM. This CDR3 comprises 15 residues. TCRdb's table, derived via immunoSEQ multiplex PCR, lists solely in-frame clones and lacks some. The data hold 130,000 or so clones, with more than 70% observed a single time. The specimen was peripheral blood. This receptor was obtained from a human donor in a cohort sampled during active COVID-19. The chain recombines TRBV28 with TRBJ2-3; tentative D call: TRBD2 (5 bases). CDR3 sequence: CASSPDRLGADTQYF. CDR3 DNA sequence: TGTGCCAGCAGTCCCGACCGGTTGGGAGCAGATACGCAGTATTTT. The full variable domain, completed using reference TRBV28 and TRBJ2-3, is DVKVTQSSRYLVKRTGEKVFLECVQDMDHENMFWYRQDPGLGLRLIYFSYDVKMKEKGDIPEGYSVSREKKERFSLILESASTNQTSMYLCASSPDRLGADTQYFGPGTRLTVL.